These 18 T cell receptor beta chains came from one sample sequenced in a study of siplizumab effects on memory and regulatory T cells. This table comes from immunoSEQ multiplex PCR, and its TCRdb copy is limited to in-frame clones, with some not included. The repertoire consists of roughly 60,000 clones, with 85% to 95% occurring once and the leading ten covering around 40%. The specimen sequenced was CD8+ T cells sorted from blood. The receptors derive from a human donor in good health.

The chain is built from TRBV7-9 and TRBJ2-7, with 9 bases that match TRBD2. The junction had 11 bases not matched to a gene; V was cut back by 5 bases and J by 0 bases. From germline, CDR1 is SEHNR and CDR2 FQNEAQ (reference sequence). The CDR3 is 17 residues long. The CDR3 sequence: CASSPRTELAGSYEQYF. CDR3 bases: TGTGCCAGCAGCCCCCGGACCGAACTAGCGGGCTCCTACGAGCAGTACTTC.

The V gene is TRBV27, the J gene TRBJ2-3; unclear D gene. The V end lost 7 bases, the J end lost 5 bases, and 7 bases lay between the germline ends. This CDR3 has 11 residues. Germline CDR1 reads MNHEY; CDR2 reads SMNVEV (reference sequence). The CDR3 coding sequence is TGTGCCAGCACCTTCGGAGATACGCAGTATTTT. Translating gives CASTFGDTQYF.

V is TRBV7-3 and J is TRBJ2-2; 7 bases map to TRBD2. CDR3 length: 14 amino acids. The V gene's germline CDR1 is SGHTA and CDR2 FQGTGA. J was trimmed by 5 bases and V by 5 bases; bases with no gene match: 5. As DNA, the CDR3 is TGTGCCAGCAGCGCTCACGGGGGGACCGGGGAGCTGTTTTTT. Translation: CASSAHGGTGELFF.

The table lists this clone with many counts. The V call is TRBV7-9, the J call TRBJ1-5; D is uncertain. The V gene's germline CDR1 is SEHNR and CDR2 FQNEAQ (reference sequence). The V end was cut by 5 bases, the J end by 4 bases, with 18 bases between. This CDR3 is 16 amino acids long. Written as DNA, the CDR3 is TGTGCCAGCAGCCTCGGAGGTCCTGCCCTTAATCAGCCCCAGCATTTT. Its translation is CASSLGGPALNQPQHF. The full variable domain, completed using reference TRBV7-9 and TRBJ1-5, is DTGVSQNPRHKITKRGQNVTFRCDPISEHNRLYWYRQTLGQGPEFLTYFQNEAQLEKSRLLSDRFSAERPKGSFSTLEIQRTEQGDSAMYLCASSLGGPALNQPQHFGDGTRLSIL.

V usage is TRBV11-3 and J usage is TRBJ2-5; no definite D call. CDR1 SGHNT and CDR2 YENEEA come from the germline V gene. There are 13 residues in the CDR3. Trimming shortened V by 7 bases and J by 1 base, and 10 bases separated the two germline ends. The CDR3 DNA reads TGTGCCAGCAACCCGCCAGGCCAAGAGACCCAGTACTTC. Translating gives CASNPPGQETQYF.

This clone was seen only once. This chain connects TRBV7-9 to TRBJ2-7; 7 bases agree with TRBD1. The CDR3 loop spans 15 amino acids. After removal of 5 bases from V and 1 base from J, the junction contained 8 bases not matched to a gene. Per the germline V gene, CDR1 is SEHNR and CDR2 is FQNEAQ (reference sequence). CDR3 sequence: CASSPRGPWSYEQYF. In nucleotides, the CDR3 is TGTGCCAGCAGCCCAAGGGGGCCGTGGTCCTACGAGCAGTACTTC.

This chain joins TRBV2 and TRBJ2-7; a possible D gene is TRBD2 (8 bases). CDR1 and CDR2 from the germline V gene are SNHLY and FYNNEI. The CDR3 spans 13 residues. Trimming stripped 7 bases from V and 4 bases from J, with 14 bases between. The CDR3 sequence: CASTGGGAYEQYF. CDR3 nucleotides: TGTGCCAGCACGGGAGGGGGCGCATACGAGCAGTACTTC.

CDR3 sequence: CSVAPGRTYEQYF. The CDR3 region has the DNA TGCAGCGTTGCCCCCGGGAGGACCTACGAGCAGTACTTC. This chain joins TRBV29-1 and TRBJ2-7, with 7 nucleotides matching TRBD2. V dropped 4 bases and J dropped 2; count of bases not matched to a gene: 5. The CDR3 extends over 13 amino acids. Germline V gene data show CDR1 as SQVTM and CDR2 as ANQGSEA.

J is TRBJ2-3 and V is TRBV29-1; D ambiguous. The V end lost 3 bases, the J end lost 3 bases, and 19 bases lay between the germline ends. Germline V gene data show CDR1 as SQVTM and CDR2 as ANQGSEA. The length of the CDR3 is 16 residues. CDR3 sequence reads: CSVDSFFQEVTDTQYF. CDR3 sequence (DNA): TGCAGCGTTGATTCCTTCTTCCAAGAGGTTACAGATACGCAGTATTTT.

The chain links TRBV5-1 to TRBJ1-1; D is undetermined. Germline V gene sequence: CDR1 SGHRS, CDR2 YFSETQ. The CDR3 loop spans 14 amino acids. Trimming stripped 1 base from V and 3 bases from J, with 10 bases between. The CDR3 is CASSLSGGHTEAFF. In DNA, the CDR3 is TGCGCCAGCAGCTTGTCGGGAGGCCACACTGAAGCTTTCTTT.

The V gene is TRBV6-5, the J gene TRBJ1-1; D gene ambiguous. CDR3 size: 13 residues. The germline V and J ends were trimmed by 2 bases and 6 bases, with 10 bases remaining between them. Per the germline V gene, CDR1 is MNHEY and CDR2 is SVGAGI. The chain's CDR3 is CASSYGESAEAFF. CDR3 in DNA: TGTGCCAGCAGTTACGGTGAAAGTGCTGAAGCTTTCTTT.

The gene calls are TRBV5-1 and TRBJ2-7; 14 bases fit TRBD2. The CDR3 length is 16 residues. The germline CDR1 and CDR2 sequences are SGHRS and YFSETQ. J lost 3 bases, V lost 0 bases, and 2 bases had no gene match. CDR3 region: CASSLGLAGGDYEQYF. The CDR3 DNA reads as TGCGCCAGCAGCTTGGGACTAGCGGGAGGGGACTACGAGCAGTACTTC. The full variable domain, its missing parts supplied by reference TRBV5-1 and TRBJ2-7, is KAGVTQTPRYLIKTRGQQVTLSCSPISGHRSVSWYQQTPGQGLQFLFEYFSETQRNKGNFPGRFSGRQFSNSRSEMNVSTLELGDSALYLCASSLGLAGGDYEQYFGPGTRLTVT.

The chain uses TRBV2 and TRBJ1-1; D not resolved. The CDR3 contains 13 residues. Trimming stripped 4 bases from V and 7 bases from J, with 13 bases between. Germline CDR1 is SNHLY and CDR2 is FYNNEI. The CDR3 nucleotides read TGTGCCAGCAGTGCCGGGGTTGAGGTTGAAGCTTTCTTT. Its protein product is CASSAGVEVEAFF. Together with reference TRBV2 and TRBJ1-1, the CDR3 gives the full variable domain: EPEVTQTPSHQVTQMGQEVILRCVPISNHLYFYWYRQILGQKVEFLVSFYNNEISEKSEIFDDQFSVERPDGSNFTLKIRSTKLEDSAMYFCASSAGVEVEAFFGQGTRLTVV.

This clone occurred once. The CDR3 is CASSPPDVGGNTIYF. Written as DNA, the CDR3 is TGTGCCAGCAGCCCTCCTGACGTCGGGGGGAACACCATATATTTT. V is TRBV7-9 and J is TRBJ1-3, with TRBD1 as a possible D gene (5 bases). Trimming removed 5 bases at V and 7 bases at J, with 18 bases between. This CDR3 comprises 15 residues. Germline CDR1 is SEHNR and CDR2 is FQNEAQ (reference sequence).

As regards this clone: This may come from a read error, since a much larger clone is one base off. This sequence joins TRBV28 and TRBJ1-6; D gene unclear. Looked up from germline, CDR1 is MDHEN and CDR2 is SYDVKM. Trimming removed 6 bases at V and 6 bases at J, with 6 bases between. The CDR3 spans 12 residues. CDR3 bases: TGTGCCAGCAGCCCCCTTAATTCACCCCTCCACTTT. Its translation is CASSPLNSPLHF.

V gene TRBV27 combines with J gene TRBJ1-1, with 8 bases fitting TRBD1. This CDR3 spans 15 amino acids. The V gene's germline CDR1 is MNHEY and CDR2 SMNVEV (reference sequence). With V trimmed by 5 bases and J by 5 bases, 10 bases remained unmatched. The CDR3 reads CASSAMDRAPTEAFF. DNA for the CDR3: TGTGCCAGCAGTGCAATGGACAGGGCCCCAACTGAAGCTTTCTTT.

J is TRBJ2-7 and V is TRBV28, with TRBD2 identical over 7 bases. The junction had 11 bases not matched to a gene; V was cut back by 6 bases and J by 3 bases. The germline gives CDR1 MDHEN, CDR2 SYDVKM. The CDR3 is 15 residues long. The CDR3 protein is CASSRYDSGDYEQYF. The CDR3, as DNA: TGTGCCAGCAGCAGGTATGACAGCGGGGACTACGAGCAGTACTTC.

CDR3 protein: CASSLIASGTSYEQYF. CDR3 nucleotide sequence: TGTGCCAGCAGCTTAATCGCTAGCGGGACCTCCTACGAGCAGTACTTC. The gene calls are TRBV7-2 and TRBJ2-7; 9 bases are shared with TRBD2. J lost 0 bases, V lost 2 bases, and 5 bases had no gene match. Germline CDR1 SGHTA, CDR2 FQGNSA. This CDR3 region has 16 residues. The variable domain in full, completed from reference TRBV7-2 and TRBJ2-7, reads GAGVSQSPSNKVTEKGKDVELRCDPISGHTALYWYRQSLGQGLEFLIYFQGNSAPDKSGLPSDRFSAERTGGSVSTLTIQRTQQEDSAVYLCASSLIASGTSYEQYFGPGTRLTVT.